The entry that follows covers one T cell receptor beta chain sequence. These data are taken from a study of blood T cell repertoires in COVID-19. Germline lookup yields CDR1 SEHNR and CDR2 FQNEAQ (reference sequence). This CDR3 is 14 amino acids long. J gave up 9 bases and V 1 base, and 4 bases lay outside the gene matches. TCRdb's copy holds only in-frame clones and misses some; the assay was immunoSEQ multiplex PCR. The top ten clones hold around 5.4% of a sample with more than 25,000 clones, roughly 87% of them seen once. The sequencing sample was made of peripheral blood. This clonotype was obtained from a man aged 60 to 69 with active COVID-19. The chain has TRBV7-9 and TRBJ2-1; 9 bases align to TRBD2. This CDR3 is CASSLGGSGGEQFF. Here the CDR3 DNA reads TGTGCCAGCAGCTTAGGAGGTAGCGGGGGTGAGCAGTTCTTC.